This T cell receptor beta chain was obtained from a study of beta chain features in type 1 diabetes (dated by TCRdb to the late 2010s). Broadly, across the study: No differences in mean age, gender distribution, total cell number or subset yield were found between patients and healthy donors. In the study, TCRB repertoires of sorted circulating CD4+ T cell subsets from recently diagnosed type 1 diabetes patients were compared with those of matched healthy donors. Regulatory and stem cell-like memory subsets were obtained from only 8 patients and roughly 8 healthy donors, while naive and central memory subsets were obtained from all 28 donors. Across all samples, almost 110 million sorted cells were examined, and cell number per subset correlated strongly with RNA yield. What the authors observed across the whole study: At VDJ recombination sites, type 1 diabetes patients had fewer insertions and more deleted nucleotides, which implies abnormalities in thymic rearrangement. HLA sub-analyses involved small numbers of individuals, so any influence of HLA type on TCRB rearrangement remained unresolved. Naive, central memory and regulatory TCRB repertoires appeared more similar among patients than among healthy donors. Type 1 diabetes patients showed a moderate but significant shortening of TCRB CDR3 length in all four CD4+ subsets. Sequencing cDNA rather than genomic DNA could over-represent highly expressing activated cells, although activation and CD3 levels did not differ between groups. PCR might favor shorter templates, but patient and control samples were amplified and corrected together, so any skew would affect both groups equally.

Including the terminal cysteine and phenylalanine, the CDR3 comprises 14 residues. CDR3 DNA only is kept here, 42 bases in frame from base 1. The germline V gene provides CDR1 MNHEY and CDR2 SVGAGI. Here V drops 6 bases and J drops 6 bases, and the junction holds 4 bases not matched to any gene. This clone came up a few times. Its antigen is unknown. One base away there is no much larger clone; base qualities are not given. The entire isolated RNA was reverse transcribed using the High Capacity cDNA Reverse Transcription Kit, and thus expressed TCRB transcripts were sequenced. Deep immunoSEQ sequencing was performed on naive, central memory and regulatory T cell samples, with an average of around 3.4 million total reads per sample. After sorted cells were lysed in RLT buffer, RNA was extracted with DNase-treated RNeasy Micro or Mini kits, with the choice depending on cell number. To prevent cross-contamination, every cell subset was processed on its own, while patient and healthy donor samples were processed together. Using the immunoSEQ multiplex PCR, TCRB sequences were amplified from cDNA into 87-bp fragments spanning the CDR3 region. Sequencing of the amplicons was done on the Illumina HiSeq platform. The authors processed their data as follows. PCR bias was computationally corrected using synthetic template baselines, reads within Hamming distance 2 were collapsed, and singletons that could not be merged were discarded. Reads were aligned against IMGT so that V, D and J genes, CDR3 length and insertions or deletions at six rearrangement sites could be assigned. Within each subset, clonotype counts were normalized to sorted cell number, after which true diversity and Gini coefficients were computed with the tcR R package. Repertoire sharing was quantified using the overlap coefficient calculated on TCRB nucleotide sequences. Drawn from immuneACCESS, this table holds only the in-frame rearrangements with V and J called that TCRdb kept. Clones are partly lost; checked studies trace under half to an unresolved V gene and leave the rest unexplained. The DNA gave D and trimming, while V, J and clone size come from that table. The sample data list roughly 160,000 clones, and approximately 8.1% of these were observed just once. Jointly, the top ten make up roughly 1% of the sample.

A single peripheral blood draw of approximately 120 mL on average was collected from each donor into heparinised tubes. Using a panel that included CD45RO, CCR7, CD25, CD127, CD95 and CD27, naive, central memory, regulatory and stem cell-like memory CD4+ T cells were sorted on a BD FACSAria II. A purity above 98% was achieved for all sorted populations. PBMCs were separated immediately by Lymphoprep density gradient centrifugation and were stained directly, without being cultured. To minimize batch effects, samples were stained and sorted in pairs, one healthy donor with one patient per experiment.

Sequencing was done on a sample of central memory CD4+ T cells from blood. The chain is made from TRBV6-5 and TRBJ2-2, with TRBD2 matching 10 junction bases. The clonotype was recovered from a woman aged 35 to 49 with type 1 diabetes. This receptor has the CDR3 CASRGTSEAGELFF. The sequenced DNA: TGTGCCAGCAGGGGGACTAGCGAGGCCGGGGAGCTGTTTTTT.